This entry features one TCR beta chain sequence. Its antigen is as yet unknown. Sequence at one end of the junction differs from germline and may be a read error. One entry per CDR3 protein results from TCRdb running MiXCR on the multiplex PCR reads. In the table there are about 230,000 distinct CDR3 sequences, 32% of which are singletons. This record comes from a study of breast tumors, draining lymph nodes, adjacent tissues. Study-level findings and limits: Compared with lymph nodes, tumors were less diverse; compared with nontumor tissue, more.

Axillary draining lymph nodes of breast cancer patients supplied the node samples. This receptor was obtained from a female donor with breast cancer. Some clones in this sample may be carry-over from other donors' samples. Sequenced: axillary lymph node tissue.

The CDR3 DNA is TGTGCCAGCAGCTTCGGGTCTGGAGACACCATATATTTT. It specifies CASSFGSGDTIYF. The chain employs TRBV7-9 and TRBJ1-3; D is uncertain. Germline CDR1 and CDR2: SEHNR and FQNEAQ (reference sequence). This CDR3 has 13 amino acids.